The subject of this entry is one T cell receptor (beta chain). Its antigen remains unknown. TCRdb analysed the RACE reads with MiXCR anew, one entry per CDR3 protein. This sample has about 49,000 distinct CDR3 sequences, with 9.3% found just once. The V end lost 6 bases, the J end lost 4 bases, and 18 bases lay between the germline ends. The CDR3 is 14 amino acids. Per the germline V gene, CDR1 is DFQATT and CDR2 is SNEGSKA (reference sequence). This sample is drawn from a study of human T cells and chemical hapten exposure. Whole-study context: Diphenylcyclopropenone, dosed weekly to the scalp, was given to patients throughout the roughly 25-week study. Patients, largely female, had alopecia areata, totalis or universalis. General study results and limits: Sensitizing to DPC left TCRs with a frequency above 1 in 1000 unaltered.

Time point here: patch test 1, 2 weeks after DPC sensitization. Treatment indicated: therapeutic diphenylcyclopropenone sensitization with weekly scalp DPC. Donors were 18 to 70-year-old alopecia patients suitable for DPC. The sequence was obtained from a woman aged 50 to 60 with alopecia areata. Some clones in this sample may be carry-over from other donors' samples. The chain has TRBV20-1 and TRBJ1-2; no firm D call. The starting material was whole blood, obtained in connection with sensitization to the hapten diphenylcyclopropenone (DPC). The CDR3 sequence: CSARVGMVGYGYTF. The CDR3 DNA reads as TGCAGTGCCCGAGTGGGGATGGTCGGCTATGGCTACACCTTC.